Listed below are T cell receptor beta chains from one sample, sequenced in a study of blood T cell repertoires in COVID-19. Some clones are missing from TCRdb's copy, which holds only in-frame ones; the method was immunoSEQ multiplex PCR. The repertoire holds approximately 190,000 clones, with approximately 90% as singletons. The sample was peripheral blood. The origin of the receptors is a man aged 60-69 years with active or convalescent COVID-19. CDR3s include the opening cysteine and the closing phenylalanine or tryptophan. D genes are given only for firm matches. Part of the rows lack a size; the others show once, few, many or a class for expanded clones.

j_call v_call clone_size d_call cdr3_nt cdr3_aa
TRBJ1-6 TRBV7-8 NA NA TGTGCCAGCAGCTTATGGGACACTAATAATTCACCCCTCCACTTT CASSLWDTNNSPLHF
TRBJ2-3 TRBV18 NA TRBD1 TGTGCCAGCTCACCAACTGACAGGGGTACGCAGTATTTT CASSPTDRGTQYF
TRBJ2-3 TRBV12-5 NA TRBD1 TGTGCTAGTGGCTCCGGACAGGGGAGCACAGATACGCAGTATTTT CASGSGQGSTDTQYF
TRBJ1-2 TRBV5-4 NA TRBD1 TGTGCCAGCAGCTTGGGACAGGGAAGAGACTATGGCTACACCTTC CASSLGQGRDYGYTF
TRBJ1-2 TRBV6-6 once NA TGTGCCAGCTCGCAGGGGCTCGGCTACACCTTC CASSQGLGYTF
TRBJ1-4 TRBV24-1 NA NA TGTGCCACCAGTTTGGGCACTAATGAAAAACTGTTTTTT CATSLGTNEKLFF
TRBJ2-5 TRBV27 NA TRBD2 TGTGCCAGCAGAGTAGCGGGGGGGGCCGAAGCCCAGTACTTC CASRVAGGAEAQYF
TRBJ2-5 TRBV7-6 NA TRBD2 TGTGCCAGCAGCTACGGACTAGCGGGGGGCCAAGAGACCCAGTACTTC CASSYGLAGGQETQYF
TRBJ2-3 TRBV5-6 NA NA TGTGCCAGCAGCTTGTCGGATACGCAGTATTTT CASSLSDTQYF
TRBJ2-3 TRBV4-2 NA TRBD2 TGTGCCAGCAGCCAAGACCCCATAGCGGGGGGCCCTAATACGCAGTATTTT CASSQDPIAGGPNTQYF
TRBJ1-1 TRBV2 NA NA TGTGCCAGCAGGGAGGAGGGGTACACTGAAGCTTTCTTT CASREEGYTEAFF
TRBJ2-1 TRBV11-2 NA NA TGTGCCAGCAGCTTTGCCAGCTCCTACAATGAGCAGTTCTTC CASSFASSYNEQFF
TRBJ1-1 TRBV19 NA NA TGTGCCAGTAGTCTCGGGGTCCTGAACACTGAAGCTTTCTTT CASSLGVLNTEAFF
TRBJ1-4 TRBV12-3/TRBV12-4 NA NA TGTGCCAGCAGTTGGGCCGGGGGAGGAAAACTGTTTTTT CASSWAGGGKLFF
TRBJ2-3 TRBV6-5 once TRBD1 TGTGCCAGCAGTCAATCGGGACAGTCAGATACGCAGTATTTT CASSQSGQSDTQYF
TRBJ2-1 TRBV6-5 NA TRBD2 TGTGCCAGCAGTTCGACTAGCGGGAGCTCCTACAATGAGCAGTTCTTC CASSSTSGSSYNEQFF
TRBJ2-3 TRBV18 NA TRBD2 TGTGCCAGCTCACCACCCATCCTAGCGGGGGGCACAGATACGCAGTATTTT CASSPPILAGGTDTQYF
TRBJ2-7 TRBV5-6 NA NA TGTGCCAGCAGCCCAAGGACAGTTCAAGACTCCTACGAGCAGTACTTC CASSPRTVQDSYEQYF
TRBJ1-4 TRBV19 NA NA TGTGCCAGTAGTAGGGCGCGGGACGAAAAACTGTTTTTT CASSRARDEKLFF
TRBJ1-4 TRBV24-1 few TRBD1 TGTGCCACCAGTGATTCGGGACAGGGGGACGAAAAACTGTTTTTT CATSDSGQGDEKLFF
TRBJ2-1 TRBV3-1/TRBV3-2 NA TRBD2 TGTGCCAGCAGGATCGGGACTAGCGGCAAAAATGAGCAGTTCTTC CASRIGTSGKNEQFF
TRBJ2-1 TRBV13 once NA TGTGCCAGCAGCTTTGGGGGGAACAATGAGCAGTTCTTC CASSFGGNNEQFF
TRBJ1-5 TRBV19 NA TRBD1 TGTGCCAAATCGGAGACAGGGTATAGGTCTGGCAATCAGCCCCAGCATTTT CAKSETGYRSGNQPQHF
TRBJ2-7 TRBV4-1 NA TRBD2 TGCGCCAGCAGCCAGTTCGGCGGGGGACGCGAGCAGTACTTC CASSQFGGGREQYF
TRBJ1-6 TRBV7-8 NA NA TGTGCCAGCAGCTTAGTCGCGGACACCTATAATTCACCCCTCCACTTT CASSLVADTYNSPLHF
TRBJ2-5 TRBV7-9 NA NA TGTGCCAGCAGCTCGGGAATAGGGACCCAGTACTTC CASSSGIGTQYF
TRBJ2-7 TRBV27 once TRBD2 TGTGCCAGCAGTTTCGGGCGGGGGGTTTCCTACGAGCAGTACTTC CASSFGRGVSYEQYF
TRBJ1-5 TRBV4-1 NA NA TGCGCCAGCAGCCAAGAAGCCCCGGGTTTCAGTAATCAGCCCCAGCATTTT CASSQEAPGFSNQPQHF
TRBJ2-5 TRBV4-1 once TRBD2 TGCGCCAGCAGCCGCGGGGGGAGAGGAGAGACCCAGTACTTC CASSRGGRGETQYF
TRBJ1-1 TRBV7-9 NA NA TGTGCCAGCAACCCACAAGTCGTGAACACTGAAGCTTTCTTT CASNPQVVNTEAFF
TRBJ2-7 TRBV3-1/TRBV3-2 once NA TGTGCCAGCAGCCAACTGGGGGAGGCGCAGTACTTC CASSQLGEAQYF
TRBJ2-7 TRBV18 once NA TGTGCCAGCTCACTATCCGACCAGGGCTACGAGCAGTACTTC CASSLSDQGYEQYF
TRBJ2-7 TRBV29-1 NA NA TGCAGCGTTGTAGGGGTACAGGGATTAAGAACCTACGAGCAGTACTTC CSVVGVQGLRTYEQYF
TRBJ2-7 TRBV6-5 NA NA TGTGCCAGCAGTTACTGGGAGGGGGGCCACTACGAGCAGTACTTC CASSYWEGGHYEQYF
TRBJ2-1 TRBV11-2 NA NA TGTGCCAGCAGCTCTCTCTACACGGGGAATGAGCAGTTCTTC CASSSLYTGNEQFF